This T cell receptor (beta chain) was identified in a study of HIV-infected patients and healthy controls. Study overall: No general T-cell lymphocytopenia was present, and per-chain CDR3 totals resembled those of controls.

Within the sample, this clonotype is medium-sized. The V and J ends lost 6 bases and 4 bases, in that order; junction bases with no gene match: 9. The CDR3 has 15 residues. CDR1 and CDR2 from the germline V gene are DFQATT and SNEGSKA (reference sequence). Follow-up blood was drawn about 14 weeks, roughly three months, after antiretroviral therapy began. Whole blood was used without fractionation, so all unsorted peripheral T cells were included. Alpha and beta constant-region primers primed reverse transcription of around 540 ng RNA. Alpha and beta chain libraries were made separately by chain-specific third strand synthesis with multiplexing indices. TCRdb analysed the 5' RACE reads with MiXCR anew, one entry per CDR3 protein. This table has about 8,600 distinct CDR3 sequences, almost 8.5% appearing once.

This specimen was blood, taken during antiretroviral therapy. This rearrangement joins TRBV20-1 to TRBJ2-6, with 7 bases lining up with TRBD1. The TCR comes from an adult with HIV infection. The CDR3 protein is CSATDRSIGANVLTF. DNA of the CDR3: TGCAGTGCCACGGACAGGAGTATCGGGGCCAACGTCCTGACTTTC.